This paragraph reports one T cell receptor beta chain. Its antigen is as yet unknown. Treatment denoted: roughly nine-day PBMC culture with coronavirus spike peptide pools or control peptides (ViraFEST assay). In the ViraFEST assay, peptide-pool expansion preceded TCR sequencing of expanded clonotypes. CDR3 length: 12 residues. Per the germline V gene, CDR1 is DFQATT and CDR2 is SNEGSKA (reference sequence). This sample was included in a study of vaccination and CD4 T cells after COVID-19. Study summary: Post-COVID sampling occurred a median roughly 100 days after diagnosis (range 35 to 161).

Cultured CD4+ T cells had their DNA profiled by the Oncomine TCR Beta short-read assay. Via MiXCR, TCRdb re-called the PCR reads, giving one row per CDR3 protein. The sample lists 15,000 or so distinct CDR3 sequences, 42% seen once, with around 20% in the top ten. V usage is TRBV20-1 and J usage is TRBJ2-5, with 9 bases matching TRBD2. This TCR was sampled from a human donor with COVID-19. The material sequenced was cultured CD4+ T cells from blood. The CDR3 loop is CSERGVGETQYF. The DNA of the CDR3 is TGCAGCGAGCGGGGGGTGGGAGAGACCCAGTACTTC.